Following are 19 T cell receptor beta chains from one sample sequenced in a study of OX40 agonist ivuxolimab in advanced cancers. Only in-frame clones appear in the TCRdb table, and some are missing; sequencing was by immunoSEQ multiplex PCR. The table lists tens of thousands of clones, approximately 86% of them singletons. This specimen was CD4+ or CD8+ T cells sorted from blood, taken in a trial of the OX40 agonist ivuxolimab. These receptors came from an adult with an advanced solid tumor such as melanoma, head and neck, liver or kidney cancer.

The rearrangement joins TRBV7-9 to TRBJ1-5; unclear D gene. CDR1 is SEHNR and CDR2 is FQNEAQ in the germline V gene (reference sequence). The CDR3 runs to 13 residues. Trimming removed 5 bases from V and 3 bases from J, with 8 bases in between. CDR3 in amino acids: CASSRGYNQPQHF. DNA for the CDR3: TGTGCCAGCAGCCGAGGGTACAATCAGCCCCAGCATTTT.

This clone was seen just once. CDR3 sequence (DNA): TGCAGCGTCGGGACTAGCGGGGGCACAGATACGCAGTATTTT. Amino acid sequence: CSVGTSGGTDTQYF. This chain connects TRBV29-1 to TRBJ2-3; TRBD2 aligns across 13 bases. Germline CDR1 is SQVTM and CDR2 is ANQGSEA. Trimming took 6 bases from V and 1 from J; bases not matched to a gene: 1. The CDR3 sequence is 14 residues long.

This chain connects TRBV25-1 to TRBJ2-5; weak D call: TRBD1 (5 bases). The CDR3 is made up of 16 amino acids. Germline V gene data show CDR1 as MGHDK and CDR2 as SYGVNS. V gave up 1 base and J gave up 4 bases, with 16 bases separating them. The chain's CDR3 is CASSESTPGGAETQYF. For the CDR3, the DNA is TGTGCCAGCAGTGAATCTACGCCAGGTGGGGCAGAGACCCAGTACTTC.

The chain is built from TRBV6-1 and TRBJ2-2, with 10 bases lining up with TRBD2. The germline V gene has CDR1 MNHNS and CDR2 SASEGT. V lost 4 bases, J lost 1 base, and 12 bases stayed unmatched. The CDR3 length is 19 residues. The DNA of the CDR3 is TGTGCCAGCAGTGCTCGCCCTAGCGGGAGAATCGGGAACACCGGGGAGCTGTTTTTT. It encodes CASSARPSGRIGNTGELFF.

V gene TRBV9 combines with J gene TRBJ1-1, with 8 positions matching TRBD1. The ends lost 0 bases at V and 0 bases at J; junction bases unmatched: 7. Germline assignment: CDR1 SGDLS and CDR2 YYNGEE. This CDR3 has 17 residues. CDR3 region: CASSVDPDRDMNTEAFF. The CDR3 DNA reads as TGTGCCAGCAGCGTAGATCCGGACAGGGACATGAACACTGAAGCTTTCTTT.

The V and J genes are TRBV7-3 and TRBJ2-3; D is tentatively TRBD1 or TRBD2 (5 bases each). V dropped 4 bases and J dropped 1 base, with 9 bases sitting between them. The V gene's germline CDR1 is SGHTA and CDR2 FQGTGA. The CDR3 consists of 14 residues. The CDR3, as DNA: TGTGCCAGCAGCTCATTGGGGGGCACAGATACGCAGTATTTT. Its translation: CASSSLGGTDTQYF. Full variable domain (remainder filled in from reference TRBV7-3 and TRBJ2-3): GAGVSQTPSNKVTEKGKYVELRCDPISGHTALYWYRQSLGQGPEFLIYFQGTGAADDSGLPNDRFFAVRPEGSVSTLKIQRTERGDSAVYLCASSSLGGTDTQYFGPGTRLTVL.

The chain recombines TRBV28 with TRBJ2-5, with D perhaps matching TRBD1 (6 bases). The J call is in doubt because the DNA end fits TRBJ2-7 better. CDR3 length equals 16 residues. From germline, CDR1 is MDHEN and CDR2 SYDVKM. The CDR3, as DNA: TGTGCCAGCAGCCCCCCACAGGGCGAATCGTCCTACGAGCAGTACTTC. Encoded protein: CASSPPQGESSYEQYF.

The J gene is TRBJ2-7, the V gene TRBV9; TRBD1 might be the D (5 bases). CDR1 and CDR2 from the germline V gene are SGDLS and YYNGEE. This CDR3 spans 12 amino acids. V was cut by 3 bases and J by 4 bases, with 8 bases left in between. CDR3: CASSATGYEQYF. In nucleotides, the CDR3 is TGTGCCAGCAGCGCCACAGGTTACGAGCAGTACTTC. The whole variable domain, remainder taken from reference TRBV9 and TRBJ2-7, is DSGVTQTPKHLITATGQRVTLRCSPRSGDLSVYWYQQSLDQGLQFLIQYYNGEERAKGNILERFSAQQFPDLHSELNLSSLELGDSALYFCASSATGYEQYFGPGTRLTVT.

The chain recombines TRBV19 with TRBJ1-4; the D is unclear. The CDR3 consists of 11 residues. The V and J ends lost 6 bases and 8 bases respectively, with 7 bases between them. Looked up from germline, CDR1 is LNHDA and CDR2 is SQIVND (reference sequence). CDR3 sequence (DNA): TGTGCCAGTAGGCAACAAGAAAAACTGTTTTTT. It specifies CASRQQEKLFF.

The rearrangement links TRBV27 to TRBJ1-1; no definite D call. The CDR3 extends over 14 amino acids. Between the trimmed V and J ends, which lost 3 bases and 1 base, there was a span of 9 bases. Germline-derived CDR1 and CDR2 are MNHEY and SMNVEV (reference sequence). The CDR3 DNA reads as TGTGCCAGCAGTTTTAGCAGCCAGAACACTGAAGCTTTCTTT. Its translation: CASSFSSQNTEAFF.

The chain recombines TRBV4-3 with TRBJ1-1; D remains ambiguous. This CDR3 region has 12 residues. Trimming shortened V by 3 bases and J by 5 bases, and 7 bases separated the two germline ends. Germline CDR1 is LGHNA and CDR2 is YSLEER. CDR3 in amino acids: CASSQGWTEAFF. The CDR3 DNA reads as TGCGCCAGCAGCCAGGGGTGGACTGAAGCTTTCTTT.

This sequence joins TRBV25-1 and TRBJ1-2; D not resolved. The germline V gene has CDR1 MGHDK and CDR2 SYGVNS. This CDR3 spans 12 amino acids. V gave up 3 bases and J gave up 4 bases, with 6 bases separating them. The CDR3 DNA reads as TGTGCCAGCAGTGACAGAGGCTATGGCTACACCTTC. It is translated as CASSDRGYGYTF.

V gene TRBV7-9 combines with J gene TRBJ1-5; 7 positions agree with TRBD1. J gave up 5 bases and V 8 bases, and 3 bases lay outside the gene matches. In germline, CDR1 is SEHNR, CDR2 FQNEAQ (reference sequence). CDR3 length: 12 residues. The CDR3 protein is CASGTGDQPQHF. Written as DNA, the CDR3 is TGTGCCAGCGGAACAGGGGATCAGCCCCAGCATTTT.

J is TRBJ2-7 and V is TRBV5-1, with D tentatively TRBD1 (5 bases). The V end lost 0 bases, the J end lost 2 bases, and 12 bases lay between the germline ends. Germline values: CDR1 SGHRS, CDR2 YFSETQ. The CDR3 runs to 15 residues. The CDR3 region has the DNA TGCGCCAGCAGCTTGGCCGATGGGGCCCCCTACGAGCAGTACTTC. It specifies CASSLADGAPYEQYF.

The V gene is TRBV4-3, the J gene TRBJ2-1; D gene unclear. The V gene lost 4 bases and the J gene lost 0 bases, with 7 bases spanning the gap. Germline assignment: CDR1 LGHNA and CDR2 YSLEER. This CDR3 comprises 14 residues. Here the CDR3 reads CASSPGLSYNEQFF. CDR3 sequence (DNA): TGCGCCAGCAGCCCGGGCCTCTCCTACAATGAGCAGTTCTTC.

The V and J genes are TRBV5-1 and TRBJ2-7, with 7 bases identical to TRBD1. Trimming at V came to 4 bases and at J to 3 bases, leaving 10 bases not matched to a gene. This CDR3 comprises 15 residues. CDR1 and CDR2 (germline): SGHRS, YFSETQ. This CDR3 reads CASSPWDSFGYEQYF. The CDR3, as DNA: TGCGCCAGCAGCCCGTGGGACAGCTTCGGCTACGAGCAGTACTTC.

This clone has only a few counts. V gene TRBV10-1 combines with J gene TRBJ1-2, with D possibly matching TRBD1 (5 bases). The ends were cut back, 3 bases at V and 1 base at J, with 12 bases in the middle. The germline V gene has CDR1 WNHNN and CDR2 SYGVQD (reference sequence). The CDR3 length is 15 residues. The DNA for the CDR3 is TGCGCCAGCAGTGACCGGACACGATATAACTATGGCTACACCTTC. This translates into CASSDRTRYNYGYTF.

This clone came up once. CDR3 amino acids: CAGGGWARGLVPTYEQYF. CDR3 nucleotide sequence: TGTGCCGGTGGCGGGTGGGCCCGCGGGCTCGTCCCTACGTACGAGCAGTACTTC. V and J are TRBV28 and TRBJ2-7, with D possibly matching TRBD2 (5 bases). Trimming removed 11 bases from V and 4 bases from J, with 33 bases in between. Germline CDR1 is MDHEN and CDR2 is SYDVKM. The CDR3 totals 18 residues.

The chain uses TRBV10-3 and TRBJ1-6, with D perhaps TRBD1 (6 bases). The CDR3 totals 14 residues. Germline CDR1 is ENHRY and CDR2 is SYGVKD. Trimming cost V 7 bases and J 5 bases, with 12 bases left between them. CDR3 DNA sequence: TGTGCCATCACCGCGGACAGAAATAATTCACCCCTCCACTTT. This codes for CAITADRNNSPLHF.